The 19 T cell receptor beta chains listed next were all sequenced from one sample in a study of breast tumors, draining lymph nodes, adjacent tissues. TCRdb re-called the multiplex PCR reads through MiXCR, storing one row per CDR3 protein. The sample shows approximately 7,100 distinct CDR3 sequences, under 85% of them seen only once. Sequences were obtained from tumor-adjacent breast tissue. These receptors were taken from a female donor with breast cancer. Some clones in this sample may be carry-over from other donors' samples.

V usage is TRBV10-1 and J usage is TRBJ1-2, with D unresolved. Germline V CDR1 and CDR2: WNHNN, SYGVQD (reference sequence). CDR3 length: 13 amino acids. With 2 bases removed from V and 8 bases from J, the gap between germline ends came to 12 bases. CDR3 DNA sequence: TGCGCCAGCAGTGAGGACCGCGCTAGCGGCTACACCTTC. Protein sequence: CASSEDRASGYTF.

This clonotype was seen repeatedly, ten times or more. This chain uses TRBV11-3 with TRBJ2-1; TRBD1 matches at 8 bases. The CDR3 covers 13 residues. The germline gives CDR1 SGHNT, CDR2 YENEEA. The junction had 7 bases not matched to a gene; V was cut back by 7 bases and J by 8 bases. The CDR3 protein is CASTFQTGDEQFF. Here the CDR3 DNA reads TGTGCCAGCACCTTCCAGACAGGGGATGAGCAGTTCTTC.

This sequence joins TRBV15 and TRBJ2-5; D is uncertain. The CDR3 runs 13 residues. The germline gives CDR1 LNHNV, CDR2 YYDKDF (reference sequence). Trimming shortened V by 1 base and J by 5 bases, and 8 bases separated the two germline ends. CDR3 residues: CATSRVVRETQYF. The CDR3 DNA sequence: TGTGCCACCAGCAGAGTAGTTCGGGAGACCCAGTACTTC. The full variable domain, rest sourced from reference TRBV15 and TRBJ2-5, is DAMVIQNPRYQVTQFGKPVTLSCSQTLNHNVMYWYQQKSSQAPKLLFHYYDKDFNNEADTPDNFQSRRPNTSFCFLDIRSPGLGDTAMYLCATSRVVRETQYFGPGTRLLVL.

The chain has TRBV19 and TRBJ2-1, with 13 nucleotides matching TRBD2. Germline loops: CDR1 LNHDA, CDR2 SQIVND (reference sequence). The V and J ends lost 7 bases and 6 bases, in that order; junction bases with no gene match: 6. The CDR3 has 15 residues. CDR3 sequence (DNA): TGTGCCAGTACGGGTACTAGCGGGGGGGTCAATGAGCAGTTCTTC. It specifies CASTGTSGGVNEQFF.

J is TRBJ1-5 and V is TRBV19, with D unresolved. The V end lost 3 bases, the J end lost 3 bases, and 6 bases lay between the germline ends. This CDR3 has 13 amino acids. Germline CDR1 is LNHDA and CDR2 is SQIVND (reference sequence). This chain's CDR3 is CASSMAINQPQHF. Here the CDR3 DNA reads TGTGCCAGTAGTATGGCAATCAATCAGCCCCAGCATTTT. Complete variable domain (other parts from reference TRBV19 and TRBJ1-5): DGGITQSPKYLFRKEGQNVTLSCEQNLNHDAMYWYRQDPGQGLRLIYYSQIVNDFQKGDIAEGYSVSREKKESFPLTVTSAQKNPTAFYLCASSMAINQPQHFGDGTRLSIL.

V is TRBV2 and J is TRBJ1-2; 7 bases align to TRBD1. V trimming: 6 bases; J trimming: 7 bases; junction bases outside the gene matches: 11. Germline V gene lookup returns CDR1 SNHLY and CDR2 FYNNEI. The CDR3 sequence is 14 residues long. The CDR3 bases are TGTGCCAGCAGGGTTGGAGGGGGCGCCTTTGGCTACACCTTC. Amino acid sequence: CASRVGGGAFGYTF.

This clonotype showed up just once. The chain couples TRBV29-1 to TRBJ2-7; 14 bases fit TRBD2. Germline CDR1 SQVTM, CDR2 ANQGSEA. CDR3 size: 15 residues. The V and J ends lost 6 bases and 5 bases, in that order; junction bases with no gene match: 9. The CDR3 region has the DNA TGCAGCGTGGGGACTAGCGGGAGTTGGATGGACGAGCAGTACTTC. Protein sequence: CSVGTSGSWMDEQYF.

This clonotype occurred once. The CDR3 sequence: CASSQVPSGVNTGELFF. In DNA, the CDR3 is TGCGCCAGCAGCCAAGTCCCTAGCGGGGTGAACACCGGGGAGCTGTTTTTT. V is TRBV4-1 and J is TRBJ2-2, with TRBD2 matching 9 bases. J lost 1 base, V lost 1 base, and 4 bases had no gene match. This CDR3 contains 17 residues. The germline V gene has CDR1 MGHRA and CDR2 YSYEKL.

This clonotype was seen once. The CDR3 coding sequence is TGTGCCAGCAGCCAAGATCTTAGGACACATTCCTACAATGAGCAGTTCTTC. Amino acids: CASSQDLRTHSYNEQFF. The V call is TRBV3-1, the J call TRBJ2-1; TRBD1 might be the D (5 bases). CDR1 is LGHDT and CDR2 is YNNKEL in the germline V gene (reference sequence). The CDR3 extends over 17 amino acids. V lost 0 bases to trimming and J lost 1 base, with 13 bases between them.

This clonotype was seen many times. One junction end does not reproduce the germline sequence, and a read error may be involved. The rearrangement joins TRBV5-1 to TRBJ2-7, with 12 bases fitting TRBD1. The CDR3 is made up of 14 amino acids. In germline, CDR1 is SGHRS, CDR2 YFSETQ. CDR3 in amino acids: CASSKGTGGAERYF. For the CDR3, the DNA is TGCGCCAGCAGCAAAGGGACAGGGGGCGCCGAGCGGTACTTC.

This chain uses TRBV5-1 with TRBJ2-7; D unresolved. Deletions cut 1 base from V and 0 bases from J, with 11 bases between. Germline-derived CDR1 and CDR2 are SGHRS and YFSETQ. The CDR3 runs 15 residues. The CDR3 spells CASSLSDGGSYEQYF. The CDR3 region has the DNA TGCGCCAGCAGCTTGTCGGACGGCGGCTCCTACGAGCAGTACTTC. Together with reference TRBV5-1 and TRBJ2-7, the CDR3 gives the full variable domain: KAGVTQTPRYLIKTRGQQVTLSCSPISGHRSVSWYQQTPGQGLQFLFEYFSETQRNKGNFPGRFSGRQFSNSRSEMNVSTLELGDSALYLCASSLSDGGSYEQYFGPGTRLTVT.

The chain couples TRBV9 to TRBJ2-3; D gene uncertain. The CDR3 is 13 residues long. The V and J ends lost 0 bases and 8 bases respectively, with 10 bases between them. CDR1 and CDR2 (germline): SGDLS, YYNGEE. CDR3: CASSVVSGGTQYF. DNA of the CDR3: TGTGCCAGCAGCGTAGTATCTGGTGGTACGCAGTATTTT.

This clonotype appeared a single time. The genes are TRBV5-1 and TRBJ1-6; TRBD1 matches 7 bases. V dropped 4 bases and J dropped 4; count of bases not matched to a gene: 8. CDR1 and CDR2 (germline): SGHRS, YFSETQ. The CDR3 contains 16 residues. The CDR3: CASSTGGQEYNSPLHF. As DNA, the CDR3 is TGCGCCAGCAGCACCGGTGGACAGGAATATAATTCACCCCTCCACTTT.

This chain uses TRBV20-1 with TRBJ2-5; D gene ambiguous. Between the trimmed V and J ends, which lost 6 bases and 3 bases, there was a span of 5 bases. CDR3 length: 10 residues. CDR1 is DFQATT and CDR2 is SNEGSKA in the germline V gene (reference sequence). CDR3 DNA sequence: TGCAGTGCCGTAGAAGAGACCCAGTACTTC. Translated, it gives CSAVEETQYF.

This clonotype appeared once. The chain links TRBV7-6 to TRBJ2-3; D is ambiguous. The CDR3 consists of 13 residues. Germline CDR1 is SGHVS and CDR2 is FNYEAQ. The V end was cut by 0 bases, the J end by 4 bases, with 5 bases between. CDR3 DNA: TGTGCCAGCAGCTTAGCGCAAGCAGATACGCAGTATTTT. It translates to CASSLAQADTQYF.

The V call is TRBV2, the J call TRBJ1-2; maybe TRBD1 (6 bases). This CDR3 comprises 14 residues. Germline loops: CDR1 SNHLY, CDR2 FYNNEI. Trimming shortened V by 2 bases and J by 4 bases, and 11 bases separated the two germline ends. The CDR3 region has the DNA TGTGCCAGCAGTGAACAGGGGTTGGTCTATGGCTACACCTTC. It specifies CASSEQGLVYGYTF.

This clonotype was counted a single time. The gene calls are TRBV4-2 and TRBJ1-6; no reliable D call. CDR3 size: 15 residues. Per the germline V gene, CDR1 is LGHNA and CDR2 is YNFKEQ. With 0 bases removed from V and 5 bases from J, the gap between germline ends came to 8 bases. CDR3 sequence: CASSQEGQDNSPLHF. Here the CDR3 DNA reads TGTGCCAGCAGCCAAGAAGGGCAGGATAATTCACCCCTCCACTTT.

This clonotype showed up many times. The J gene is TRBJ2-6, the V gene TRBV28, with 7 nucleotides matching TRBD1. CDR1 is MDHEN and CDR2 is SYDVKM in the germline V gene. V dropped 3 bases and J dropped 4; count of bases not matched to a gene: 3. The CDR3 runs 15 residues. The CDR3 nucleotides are TGTGCCAGCAGTTTCCACAGGGGAGGGGCCAACGTCCTGACTTTC. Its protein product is CASSFHRGGANVLTF.

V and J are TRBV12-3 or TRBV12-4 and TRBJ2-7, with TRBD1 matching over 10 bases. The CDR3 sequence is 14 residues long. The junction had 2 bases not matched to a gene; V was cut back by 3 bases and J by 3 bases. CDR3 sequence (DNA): TGTGCCAGCAGTTTGACAGGGGGCAGCTACGAGCAGTACTTC. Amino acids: CASSLTGGSYEQYF.